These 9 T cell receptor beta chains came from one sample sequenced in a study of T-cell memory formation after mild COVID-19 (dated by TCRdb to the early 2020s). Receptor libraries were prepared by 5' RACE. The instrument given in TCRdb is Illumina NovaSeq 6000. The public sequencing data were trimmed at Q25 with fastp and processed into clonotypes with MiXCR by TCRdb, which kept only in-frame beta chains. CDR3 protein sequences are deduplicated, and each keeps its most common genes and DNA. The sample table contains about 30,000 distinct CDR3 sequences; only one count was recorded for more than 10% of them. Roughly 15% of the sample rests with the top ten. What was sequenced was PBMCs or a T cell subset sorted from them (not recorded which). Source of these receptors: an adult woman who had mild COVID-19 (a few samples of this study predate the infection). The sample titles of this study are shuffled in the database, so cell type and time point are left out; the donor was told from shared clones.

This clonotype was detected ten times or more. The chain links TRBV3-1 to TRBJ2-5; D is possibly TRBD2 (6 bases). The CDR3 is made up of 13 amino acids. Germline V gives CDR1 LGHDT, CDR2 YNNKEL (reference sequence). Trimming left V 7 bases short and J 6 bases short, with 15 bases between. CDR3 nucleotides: TGTGCCAGCACCTACGGAGGCGGGAAGACCCAGTACTTC. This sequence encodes CASTYGGGKTQYF.

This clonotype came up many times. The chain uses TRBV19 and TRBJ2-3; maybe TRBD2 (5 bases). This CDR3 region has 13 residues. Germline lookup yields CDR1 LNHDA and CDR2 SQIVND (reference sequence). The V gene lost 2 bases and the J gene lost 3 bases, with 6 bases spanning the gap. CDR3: CASSIRGTDTQYF. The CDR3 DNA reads TGTGCCAGTAGTATACGGGGTACAGATACGCAGTATTTT. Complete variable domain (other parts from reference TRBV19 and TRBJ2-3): DGGITQSPKYLFRKEGQNVTLSCEQNLNHDAMYWYRQDPGQGLRLIYYSQIVNDFQKGDIAEGYSVSREKKESFPLTVTSAQKNPTAFYLCASSIRGTDTQYFGPGTRLTVL.

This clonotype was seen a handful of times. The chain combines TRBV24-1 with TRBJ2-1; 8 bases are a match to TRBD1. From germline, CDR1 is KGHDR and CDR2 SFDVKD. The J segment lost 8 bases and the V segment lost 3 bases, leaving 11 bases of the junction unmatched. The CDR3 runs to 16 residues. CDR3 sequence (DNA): TGTGCCACCAGTGATGAACTCGACAGGGGAAAGGATGAGCAGTTCTTC. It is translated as CATSDELDRGKDEQFF.

The CDR3 loop reads CASSSSGATDTQYF. The CDR3 DNA follows: TGTGCCAGCAGCTCGTCGGGGGCCACAGATACGCAGTATTTT. This chain joins TRBV6-2 or TRBV6-3 and TRBJ2-3; either TRBD1 or TRBD2 may supply D (6 bases each). This CDR3 contains 14 residues. With 6 bases removed from V and 2 bases from J, the gap between germline ends came to 12 bases. CDR1 MNHEY and CDR2 SVGEGT come from the germline V gene.

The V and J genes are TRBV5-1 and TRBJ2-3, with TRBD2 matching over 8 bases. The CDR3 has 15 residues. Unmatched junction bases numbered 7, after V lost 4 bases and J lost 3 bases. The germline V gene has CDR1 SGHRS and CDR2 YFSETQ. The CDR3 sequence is CASSLGLAQTDTQYF. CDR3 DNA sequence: TGCGCCAGCAGCCTAGGACTAGCTCAGACAGATACGCAGTATTTT.

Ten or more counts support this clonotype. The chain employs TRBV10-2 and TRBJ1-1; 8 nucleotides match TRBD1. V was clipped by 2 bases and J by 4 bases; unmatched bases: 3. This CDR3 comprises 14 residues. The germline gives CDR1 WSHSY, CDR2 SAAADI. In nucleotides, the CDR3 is TGCGCCAGCAGTGAGCAGGGGGCAGGCACTGAAGCTTTCTTT. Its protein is CASSEQGAGTEAFF.

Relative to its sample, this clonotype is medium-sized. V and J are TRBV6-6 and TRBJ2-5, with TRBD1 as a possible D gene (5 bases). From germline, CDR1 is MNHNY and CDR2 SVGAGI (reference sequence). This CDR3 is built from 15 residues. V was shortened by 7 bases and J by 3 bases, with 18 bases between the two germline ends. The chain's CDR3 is CASKKGVGREETQYF. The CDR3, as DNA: TGTGCCAGCAAGAAAGGAGTGGGGCGAGAAGAGACCCAGTACTTC.

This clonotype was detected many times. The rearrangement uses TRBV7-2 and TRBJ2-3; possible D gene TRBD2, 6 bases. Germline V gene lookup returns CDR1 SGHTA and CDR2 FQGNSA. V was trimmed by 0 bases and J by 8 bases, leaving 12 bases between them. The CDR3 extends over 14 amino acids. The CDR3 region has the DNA TGTGCCAGCAGCTTAGCAAGGGCCGGGGGTACGCAGTATTTT. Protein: CASSLARAGGTQYF.

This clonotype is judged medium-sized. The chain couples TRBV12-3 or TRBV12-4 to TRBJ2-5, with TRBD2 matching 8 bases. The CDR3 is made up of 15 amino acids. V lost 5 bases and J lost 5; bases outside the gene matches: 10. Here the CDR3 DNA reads TGTGCCAGCAGTCCCCGAGCGGGAGTGGGGGAGACCCAGTACTTC. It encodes CASSPRAGVGETQYF.